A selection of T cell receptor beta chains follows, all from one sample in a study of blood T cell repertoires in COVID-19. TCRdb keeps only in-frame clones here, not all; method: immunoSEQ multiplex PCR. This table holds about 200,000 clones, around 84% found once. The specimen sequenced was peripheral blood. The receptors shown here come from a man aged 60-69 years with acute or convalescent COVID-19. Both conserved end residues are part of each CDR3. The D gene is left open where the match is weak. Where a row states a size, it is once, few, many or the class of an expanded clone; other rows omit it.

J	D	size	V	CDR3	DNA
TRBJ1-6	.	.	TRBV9	CASTRGEYNSPLHF	TGTGCCAGCACCCGGGGTGAATATAATTCACCCCTCCACTTT
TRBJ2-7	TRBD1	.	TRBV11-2	CASSPLTGTYEQYF	TGTGCCAGCAGCCCCCTGACAGGGACCTACGAGCAGTACTTC
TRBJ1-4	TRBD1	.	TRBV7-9	CASDPGQGDPTNEKLFF	TGTGCCAGCGACCCGGGACAGGGGGATCCAACTAATGAAAAACTGTTTTTT
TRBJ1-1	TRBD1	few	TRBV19	CASSIREGQGAHRTEAFF	TGTGCCAGTAGTATAAGGGAGGGACAGGGGGCCCACCGGACTGAAGCTTTCTTT
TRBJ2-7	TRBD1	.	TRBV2	CASRETVGQGSYEQYF	TGTGCCAGCAGGGAGACAGTTGGACAGGGTTCCTACGAGCAGTACTTC
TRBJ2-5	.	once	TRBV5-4	CASSRAAGDPTETQYF	TGTGCCAGCAGCCGCGCGGCGGGCGATCCGACGGAGACCCAGTACTTC
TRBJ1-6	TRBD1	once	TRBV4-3	CASSQDGPGQGDRMQGSPLHF	TGCGCCAGCAGCCAAGATGGGCCGGGACAGGGAGACCGCATGCAGGGTTCACCCCTCCACTTT
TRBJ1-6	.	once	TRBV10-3	CAISEEAGRYNSPLHF	TGTGCCATCAGTGAGGAGGCAGGGAGGTATAATTCACCCCTCCACTTT
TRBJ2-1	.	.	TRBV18	CASSLQGNEQFF	TGTGCCAGCTCACTACAGGGCAATGAGCAGTTCTTC
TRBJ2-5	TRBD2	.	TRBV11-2	CASSFSSSGGFQETQYF	TGTGCCAGCAGCTTCTCTTCTAGCGGGGGTTTCCAAGAGACCCAGTACTTC
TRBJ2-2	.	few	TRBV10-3	CAISGRGAGELFF	TGTGCCATCAGTGGACGGGGGGCAGGGGAGCTGTTTTTT
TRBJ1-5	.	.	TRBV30	CAWSSGGYQPQHF	TGTGCCTGGAGCTCGGGAGGGTATCAGCCCCAGCATTTT
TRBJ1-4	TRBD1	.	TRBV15	CATQPPGTGNEKLFF	TGTGCCACTCAGCCTCCCGGGACAGGGAATGAAAAACTGTTTTTT
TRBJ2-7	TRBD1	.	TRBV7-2	CASSLVGAGGRSDEQYF	TGTGCCAGCAGCTTGGTAGGGGCAGGGGGTCGATCCGACGAGCAGTACTTC
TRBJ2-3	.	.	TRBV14	CASSQDLPLGGASLWGVRTDTQYF	TGTGCCAGCAGCCAAGATCTCCCCCTAGGGGGGGCCAGTCTGTGGGGGGTCCGCACAGATACGCAGTATTTT
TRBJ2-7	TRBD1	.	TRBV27	CASSPWGTGIRYEQYF	TGTGCCAGCAGCCCCTGGGGGACAGGGATCAGGTACGAGCAGTACTTC
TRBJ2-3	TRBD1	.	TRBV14	CASSRRQGRPDTQYF	TGTGCCAGCAGCCGCCGACAGGGAAGGCCAGATACGCAGTATTTT
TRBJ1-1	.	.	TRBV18	CASSPDRDTEAFF	TGTGCCAGCTCACCCGATCGGGACACTGAAGCTTTCTTT
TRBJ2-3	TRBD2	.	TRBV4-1	CASSQTMSGGATDTQYF	TGCGCCAGCAGCCAAACAATGAGCGGGGGGGCCACAGATACGCAGTATTTT
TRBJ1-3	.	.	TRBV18	CASSIGTGDSGNTIYF	TGTGCCAGCTCCATCGGTACGGGAGACTCTGGAAACACCATATATTTT
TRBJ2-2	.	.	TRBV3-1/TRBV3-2	CASSQGQTDTGELFF	TGTGCCAGCAGCCAGGGACAAACGGACACCGGGGAGCTGTTTTTT
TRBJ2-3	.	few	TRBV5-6	CASSLSRVFTDTQYF	TGTGCCAGCAGCTTGAGCCGGGTCTTCACAGATACGCAGTATTTT
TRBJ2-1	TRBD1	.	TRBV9	CASSGTGGGSNEQFF	TGTGCCAGCAGCGGAACAGGGGGCGGAAGCAATGAGCAGTTCTTC
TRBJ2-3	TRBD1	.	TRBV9	CASSVGQGGTDTQYF	TGTGCCAGCAGCGTAGGACAGGGGGGCACAGATACGCAGTATTTT
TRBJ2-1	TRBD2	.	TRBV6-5	CASSNDGGYNEQFF	TGTGCCAGCAGTAACGACGGGGGGTACAATGAGCAGTTCTTC
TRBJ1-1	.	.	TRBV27	CASSSQRVANTEAFF	TGTGCCAGCAGTTCTCAGAGGGTGGCGAACACTGAAGCTTTCTTT
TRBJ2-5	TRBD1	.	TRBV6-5	CASTRQGQETQYF	TGTGCCAGCACTCGACAGGGCCAAGAGACCCAGTACTTC
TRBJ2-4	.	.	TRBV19	CASSLLPVPAPGDIQYF	TGTGCCAGTAGTCTTTTACCCGTTCCCGCCCCCGGGGACATTCAGTACTTC
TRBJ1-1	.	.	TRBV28	CASSFVRMNTEAFF	TGTGCCAGCAGTTTCGTCAGGATGAACACTGAAGCTTTCTTT
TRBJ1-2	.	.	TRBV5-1	CASSLDGGYTF	TGCGCCAGCAGCTTGGATGGCGGCTACACCTTC
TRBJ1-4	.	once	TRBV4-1	CASRNLLGGDNEKLFF	TGCGCCAGCCGAAATCTTCTTGGGGGGGATAATGAAAAACTGTTTTTT
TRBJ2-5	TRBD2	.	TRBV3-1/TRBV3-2	CASSNWGLAGGQETQYF	TGTGCCAGCAGCAACTGGGGACTAGCGGGGGGGCAAGAGACCCAGTACTTC
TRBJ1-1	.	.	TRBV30	CAWSDLRGAGGTEAFF	TGTGCCTGGAGTGACCTCCGTGGGGCCGGGGGCACTGAAGCTTTCTTT
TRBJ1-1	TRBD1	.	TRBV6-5	CASSRGSNTEAFF	TGTGCCAGCAGCAGGGGGTCCAACACTGAAGCTTTCTTT
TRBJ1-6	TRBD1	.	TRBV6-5	CASSYGDRNSPLHF	TGTGCCAGCAGTTATGGGGACAGAAATTCACCCCTCCACTTT